A single sample is the source of the 24 T cell receptor beta chains below, sequenced in a study of cytomegalovirus exposure and HLA in healthy donors. PCR amplification relied on 60 Vbeta primers (plus 13 Jbeta primers). Profiled with immunoSEQ multiplex PCR; TCRdb holds only in-frame clones, not every one. The top ten hold around 0.1% of the sample, which has approximately 200,000 clones, 70% to 85% seen once. Material for sequencing was PBMCs. The receptors were gathered from a boy between 2 and 10 years old in good health and CMV-seronegative.

As DNA, the CDR3 is TGTGCCAGTAGTACTACTAGCGGGCCCGGGGATACGCAGTATTTT. This translates into CASSTTSGPGDTQYF. The chain is built from TRBV19 and TRBJ2-3; 9 bases agree with TRBD2. The germline CDR1 and CDR2 sequences are LNHDA and SQIVND (reference sequence). With V trimmed by 4 bases and J by 6 bases, 8 bases remained unmatched. The CDR3 consists of 15 residues.

This clone was found a few times. CDR3 in DNA: TGTGCCAGCAGCCAAGCATCCCTAGCGGGGGTTAGAGAGACCCAGTACTTC. This sequence encodes CASSQASLAGVRETQYF. This chain uses TRBV4-2 with TRBJ2-5; 10 bases align to TRBD2. The CDR3 runs to 17 residues. Germline V gene sequence: CDR1 LGHNA, CDR2 YNFKEQ. Trimming cost V 1 base and J 4 bases; bases outside gene matches: 9.

J is TRBJ2-7 and V is TRBV5-4, with D possibly being TRBD2 (6 bases). CDR3 length equals 13 residues. The ends were cut back, 6 bases at V and 1 base at J, with 11 bases in the middle. The V gene's germline CDR1 is SGHNT and CDR2 YYREEE (reference sequence). The CDR3, as DNA: TGTGCCAGCACTCGTGGGGGGTCCTACGAGCAGTACTTC. Protein sequence: CASTRGGSYEQYF.

V is TRBV2 and J is TRBJ2-4, with a weak D call TRBD1 (6 bases). This CDR3 is 19 amino acids long. V shed 5 bases and J shed 0 bases, with 23 bases lying between them. Germline V CDR1 and CDR2: SNHLY, FYNNEI. The CDR3 DNA reads TGTGCCAGCAGTCTGAAGACAGGTAACCTACTCCTAGCCAAAAACATTCAGTACTTC. Translated: CASSLKTGNLLLAKNIQYF.

The chain uses TRBV9 and TRBJ2-7; 12 nucleotides align to TRBD2. The V and J ends lost 3 bases and 2 bases, in that order; junction bases with no gene match: 9. Germline loops: CDR1 SGDLS, CDR2 YYNGEE. The CDR3 has 17 residues. The CDR3 coding sequence is TGTGCCAGCAGCGCCGGACTAGCGGGGAAAAGTCCCTACGAGCAGTACTTC. Translating gives CASSAGLAGKSPYEQYF.

The chain is built from TRBV4-1 and TRBJ2-7, with TRBD2 matching over 9 bases. The CDR3 covers 18 residues. V gave up 4 bases and J gave up 5 bases; unmatched junction bases: 18. Germline-derived CDR1 and CDR2 are MGHRA and YSYEKL. CDR3 sequence: CASSPRAIGRGGPHEQYF. The CDR3 DNA follows: TGCGCCAGCAGCCCCAGGGCAATTGGGCGGGGGGGCCCCCACGAGCAGTACTTC.

This chain links TRBV5-6 with TRBJ1-2; D not resolved. The CDR3 loop spans 14 amino acids. Trimming left V 2 bases short and J 4 bases short, with 12 bases between. The germline V gene encodes CDR1 SGHDT and CDR2 YYEEEE. CDR3 residues: CASSLYNPSYGYTF. CDR3 DNA: TGTGCCAGCAGCTTATATAATCCGAGCTATGGCTACACCTTC.

This clone was picked up one time. CDR3 residues: CASSRGTGGPLRHGYTF. CDR3 sequence (DNA): TGTGCCAGCAGCAGGGGGACAGGGGGGCCGCTTAGGCACGGCTACACCTTC. This chain joins TRBV2 and TRBJ1-2, with 11 nucleotides matching TRBD1. Germline values: CDR1 SNHLY, CDR2 FYNNEI. Trimming cost V 6 bases and J 8 bases; bases outside gene matches: 17. The CDR3 is 17 amino acids.

The chain is built from TRBV19 and TRBJ1-2; a weak D match, TRBD1 (6 bases). The CDR3 covers 13 residues. CDR1 and CDR2 (germline): LNHDA, SQIVND (reference sequence). The V and J ends lost 3 bases and 6 bases respectively, with 11 bases between them. The CDR3: CASSIGGADGYTF. The CDR3 bases are TGTGCCAGTAGTATTGGGGGGGCAGATGGCTACACCTTC.

V usage is TRBV5-4 and J usage is TRBJ1-2; 10 nucleotides line up with TRBD1. In germline, CDR1 is SGHNT, CDR2 YYREEE (reference sequence). The ends lost 8 bases at V and 8 bases at J; junction bases unmatched: 9. The length of the CDR3 is 13 residues. The CDR3 DNA is TGTGCCAGTCGGGACAGGGGCCCGGGGGGCTACACCTTC. It specifies CASRDRGPGGYTF.

This clone turned up a few times. This chain links TRBV7-2 with TRBJ2-2, with 7 bases identical to TRBD2. This CDR3 region has 15 residues. The ends lost 6 bases at V and 3 bases at J; junction bases unmatched: 7. Per the germline V gene, CDR1 is SGHTA and CDR2 is FQGNSA. The CDR3 spells CASRVPGGDTGELFF. CDR3 in DNA: TGTGCCAGCAGGGTCCCTGGGGGGGACACCGGGGAGCTGTTTTTT.

This chain uses TRBV12-2 with TRBJ2-1; the table names TRBD2, a call not compared with the DNA. TRBV12-2 is shown as a pseudogene. The CDR3 has 16 amino acids. The CDR3 protein is CASRFPLGGEDNEQFF. CDR3 nucleotide sequence: TGTGCAAGTCGCTTCCCTTTAGGGGGGGAGGACAATGAGCAGTTCTTC.

The chain couples TRBV5-1 to TRBJ1-2; D possibly corresponds to TRBD1 (5 bases). The V and J ends lost 0 bases and 4 bases respectively, with 7 bases between them. CDR3 size: 13 residues. In germline, CDR1 is SGHRS, CDR2 YFSETQ. CDR3 region: CASSLDQGYGYTF. The CDR3 DNA reads TGCGCCAGCAGCTTGGACCAGGGCTATGGCTACACCTTC.

The chain carries TRBV19 and TRBJ2-3, with D maybe TRBD2 (7 bases). This CDR3 is 16 amino acids long. The V and J ends lost 3 bases and 6 bases respectively, with 19 bases between them. Germline loops: CDR1 LNHDA, CDR2 SQIVND (reference sequence). DNA of the CDR3: TGTGCCAGTAGTATGAGGGGCGCGGGGGCCCCTGATACGCAGTATTTT. It codes for CASSMRGAGAPDTQYF.

This clone has only a few counts. The rearrangement joins TRBV2 to TRBJ1-1; possibly TRBD1 for D (5 bases). Germline loops: CDR1 SNHLY, CDR2 FYNNEI. Between the trimmed V and J ends, which lost 4 bases and 11 bases, there was a span of 11 bases. The CDR3 extends over 11 amino acids. CDR3 region: CASSVGLEAFF. In nucleotides, the CDR3 is TGTGCCAGCAGTGTGGGACTTGAGGCTTTCTTT.

The chain combines TRBV4-1 with TRBJ2-4; D possibly corresponds to TRBD1 (7 bases). The germline gives CDR1 MGHRA, CDR2 YSYEKL. V lost 4 bases to trimming and J lost 9 bases, with 16 bases between them. This CDR3 is built from 14 residues. The CDR3 protein is CASSLQGGFGIQYF. The CDR3 DNA reads TGCGCCAGCAGCCTTCAGGGGGGATTCGGCATTCAGTACTTC.

The J gene is TRBJ1-2, the V gene TRBV6-6, with D perhaps TRBD1 (5 bases). This CDR3 contains 14 residues. V was shortened by 0 bases and J by 5 bases, with 10 bases between the two germline ends. CDR1 and CDR2 (germline): MNHNY, SVGAGI (reference sequence). In DNA, the CDR3 is TGTGCCAGCAGTTACTCGGCGGAGGGGTATGGCTACACCTTC. Protein sequence: CASSYSAEGYGYTF.

The chain uses TRBV7-3 and TRBJ1-1; TRBD1 agrees at 7 bases. The germline gives CDR1 SGHTA, CDR2 FQGTGA. The CDR3 covers 16 residues. With V trimmed by 4 bases and J by 3 bases, 11 bases remained unmatched. CDR3 DNA sequence: TGTGCCAGCAGCTCGACCCTCGACAGGGTTCACACTGAAGCTTTCTTT. Residues: CASSSTLDRVHTEAFF.

The V gene is TRBV7-9, the J gene TRBJ1-2; D gene ambiguous. Germline V lookup: CDR1 SEHNR, CDR2 FQNEAQ (reference sequence). There are 13 residues in the CDR3. Trimming left V 2 bases short and J 2 bases short, with 6 bases between. CDR3 DNA: TGTGCCAGCAGCTTACTTTTAAACTATGGCTACACCTTC. This translates into CASSLLLNYGYTF.

This chain connects TRBV30 to TRBJ2-1; 10 bases match TRBD2. The trim removed 2 bases at V and 10 bases at J, leaving 8 bases unmatched. The CDR3 runs to 14 residues. Germline V gives CDR1 GTSNPN, CDR2 SVGIG (reference sequence). The CDR3: CAWSPGLAVGEQFF. The CDR3 DNA reads as TGTGCCTGGAGTCCCGGACTAGCGGTGGGGGAGCAGTTCTTC.

The gene calls are TRBV9 and TRBJ2-3, with D unclear. This CDR3 region has 15 residues. V lost 1 base and J lost 2, with 11 bases in between. Germline assignment: CDR1 SGDLS and CDR2 YYNGEE. The CDR3 spells CASSVSPTNTDTQYF. The DNA of the CDR3 is TGTGCCAGCAGCGTATCACCGACAAACACAGATACGCAGTATTTT.

The chain combines TRBV27 with TRBJ1-1, with D possibly matching TRBD1 (5 bases). The length of the CDR3 is 13 residues. The V gene lost 3 bases and the J gene lost 4 bases, with 9 bases spanning the gap. Germline CDR1 is MNHEY and CDR2 is SMNVEV (reference sequence). The CDR3 nucleotides read TGTGCCAGCAGTTTCGGGGGAGGCACTGAAGCTTTCTTT. Its protein product is CASSFGGGTEAFF.

The sample holds one count of this clone. This sequence joins TRBV10-3 and TRBJ1-5; the D is unclear. Germline CDR1 reads ENHRY; CDR2 reads SYGVKD. The CDR3 covers 12 residues. The germline V and J ends were trimmed by 7 bases and 6 bases, with 10 bases remaining between them. The CDR3 nucleotides read TGTGCCATCAATGACGGGAGTCAGCCCCAGCATTTT. It codes for CAINDGSQPQHF.

The chain links TRBV2 to TRBJ1-5; D gene unclear. Germline loops: CDR1 SNHLY, CDR2 FYNNEI. V gave up 0 bases and J gave up 4 bases, with 28 bases separating them. The CDR3 sequence is 21 residues long. The DNA for the CDR3 is TGTGCCAGCAGTGAAGCGCTTCGGAGTGACCTTTCCGGGTCCAGAAATCAGCCCCAGCATTTT. It yields the protein CASSEALRSDLSGSRNQPQHF.